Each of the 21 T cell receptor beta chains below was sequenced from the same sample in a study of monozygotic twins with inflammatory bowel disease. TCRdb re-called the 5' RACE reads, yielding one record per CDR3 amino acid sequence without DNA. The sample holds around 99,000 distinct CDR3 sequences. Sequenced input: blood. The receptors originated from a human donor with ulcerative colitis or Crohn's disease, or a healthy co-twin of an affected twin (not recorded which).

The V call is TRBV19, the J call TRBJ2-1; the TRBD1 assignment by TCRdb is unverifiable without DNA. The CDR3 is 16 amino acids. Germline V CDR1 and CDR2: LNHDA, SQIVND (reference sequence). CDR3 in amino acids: CASSILAGGFYNEQFF.

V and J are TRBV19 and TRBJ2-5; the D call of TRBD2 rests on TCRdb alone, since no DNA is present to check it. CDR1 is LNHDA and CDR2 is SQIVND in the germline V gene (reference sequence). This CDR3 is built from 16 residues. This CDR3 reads CASSQRLAGGWETQYF.

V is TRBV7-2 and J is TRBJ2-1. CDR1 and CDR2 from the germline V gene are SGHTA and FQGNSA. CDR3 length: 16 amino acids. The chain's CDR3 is CASSLARGSSNNEQFF.

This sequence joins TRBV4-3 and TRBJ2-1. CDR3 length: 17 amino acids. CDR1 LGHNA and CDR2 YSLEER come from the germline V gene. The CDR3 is CASSQRVSTSSYNEQFF.

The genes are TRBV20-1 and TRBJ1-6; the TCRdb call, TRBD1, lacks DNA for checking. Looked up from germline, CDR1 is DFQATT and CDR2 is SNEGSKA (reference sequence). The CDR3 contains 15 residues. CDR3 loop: CSARVSGQDTSPLHF.

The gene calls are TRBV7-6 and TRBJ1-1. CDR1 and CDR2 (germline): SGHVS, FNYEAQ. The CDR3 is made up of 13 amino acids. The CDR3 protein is CASSRAQTTEAFF.

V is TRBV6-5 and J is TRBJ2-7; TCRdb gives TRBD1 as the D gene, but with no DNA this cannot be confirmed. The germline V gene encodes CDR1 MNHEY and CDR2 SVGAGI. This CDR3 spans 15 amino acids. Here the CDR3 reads CASSYSVQGKNEQYF.

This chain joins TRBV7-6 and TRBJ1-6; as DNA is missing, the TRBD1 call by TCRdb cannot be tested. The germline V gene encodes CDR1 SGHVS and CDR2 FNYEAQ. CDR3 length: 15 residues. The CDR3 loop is CASSLNGGRNSPLHF.

This CDR3 is CASSPQDGSATNEKLFF. The V call is TRBV5-5, the J call TRBJ1-4; the TCRdb D gene call, TRBD1, has no DNA to confirm it. CDR1 is SGHKS and CDR2 is YYEKEE in the germline V gene (reference sequence). The CDR3 totals 17 residues.

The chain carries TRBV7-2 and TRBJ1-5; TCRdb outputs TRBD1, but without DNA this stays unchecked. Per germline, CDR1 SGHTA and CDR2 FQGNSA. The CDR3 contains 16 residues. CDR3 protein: CASRRGGNAGNQPQHF.

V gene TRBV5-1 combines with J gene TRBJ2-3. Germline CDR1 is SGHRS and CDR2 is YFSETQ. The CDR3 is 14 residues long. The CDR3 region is CASSLDVSGNTQYF.

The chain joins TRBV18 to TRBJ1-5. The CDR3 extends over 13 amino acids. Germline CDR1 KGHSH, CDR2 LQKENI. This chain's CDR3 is CASSPLRDQPQHF.

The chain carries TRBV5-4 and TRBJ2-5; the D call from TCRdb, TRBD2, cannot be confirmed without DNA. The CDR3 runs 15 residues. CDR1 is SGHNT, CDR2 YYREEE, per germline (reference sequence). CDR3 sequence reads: CASSSRTSGRETQYF.

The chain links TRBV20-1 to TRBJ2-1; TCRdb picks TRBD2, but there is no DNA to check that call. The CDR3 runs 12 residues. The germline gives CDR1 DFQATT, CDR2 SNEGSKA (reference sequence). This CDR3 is CSQGLGYNEQFF.

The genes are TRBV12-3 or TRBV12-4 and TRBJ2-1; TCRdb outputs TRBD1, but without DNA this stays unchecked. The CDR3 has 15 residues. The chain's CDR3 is CASSLTGGRWNEQFF.

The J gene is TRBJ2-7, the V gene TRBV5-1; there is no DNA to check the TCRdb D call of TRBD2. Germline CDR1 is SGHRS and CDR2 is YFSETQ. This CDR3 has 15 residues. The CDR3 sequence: CASSSGWRGGNEQYF.

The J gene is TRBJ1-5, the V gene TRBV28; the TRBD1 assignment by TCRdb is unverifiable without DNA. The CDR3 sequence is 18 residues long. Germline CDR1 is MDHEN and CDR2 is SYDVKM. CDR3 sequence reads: CASLEFRDRTFSNQPQHF.

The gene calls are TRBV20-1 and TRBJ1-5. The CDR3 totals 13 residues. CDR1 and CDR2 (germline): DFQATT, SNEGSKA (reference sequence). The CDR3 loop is CSATQDSNQPQHF.

The CDR3 reads CASSVTGPNQPQHF. The chain uses TRBV5-1 and TRBJ1-5; TCRdb designates TRBD1, a call that cannot be tested without DNA. The CDR3 length is 14 residues. In germline, CDR1 is SGHRS, CDR2 YFSETQ.

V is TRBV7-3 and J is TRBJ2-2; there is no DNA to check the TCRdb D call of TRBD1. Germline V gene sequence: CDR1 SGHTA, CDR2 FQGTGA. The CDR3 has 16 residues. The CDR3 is CASSLNGGANTGELFF.

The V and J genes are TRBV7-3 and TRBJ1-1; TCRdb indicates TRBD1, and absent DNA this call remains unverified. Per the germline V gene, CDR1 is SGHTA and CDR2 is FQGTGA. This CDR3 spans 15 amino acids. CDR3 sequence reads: CASSLNAGVNTEAFF. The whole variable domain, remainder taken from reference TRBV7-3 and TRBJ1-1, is GAGVSQTPSNKVTEKGKYVELRCDPISGHTALYWYRQSLGQGPEFLIYFQGTGAADDSGLPNDRFFAVRPEGSVSTLKIQRTERGDSAVYLCASSLNAGVNTEAFFGQGTRLTVV.